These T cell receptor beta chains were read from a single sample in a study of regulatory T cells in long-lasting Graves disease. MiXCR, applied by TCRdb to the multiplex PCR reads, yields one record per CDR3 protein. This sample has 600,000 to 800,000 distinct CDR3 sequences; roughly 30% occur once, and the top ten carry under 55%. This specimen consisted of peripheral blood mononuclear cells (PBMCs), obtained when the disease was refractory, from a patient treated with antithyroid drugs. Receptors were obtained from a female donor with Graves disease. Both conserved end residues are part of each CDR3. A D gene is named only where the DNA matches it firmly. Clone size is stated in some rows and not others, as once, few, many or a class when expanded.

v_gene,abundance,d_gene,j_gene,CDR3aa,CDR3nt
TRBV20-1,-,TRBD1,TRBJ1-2,CSALTGTVYGYTF,TGCAGTGCCCTGACCGGGACAGTTTATGGCTACACCTTC
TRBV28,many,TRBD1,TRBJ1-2,CASSGTGLEHYGYTF,TGTGCCAGCAGTGGGACAGGGTTGGAGCACTATGGCTACACCTTC
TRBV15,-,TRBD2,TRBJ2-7,CATSRGGTSGSLVEQYF,TGTGCCACCAGCAGAGGAGGGACTAGCGGGAGTTTAGTCGAGCAGTACTTC
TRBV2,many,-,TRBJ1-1,CASSADPAPEAFF,TGTGCCAGCAGCGCTGACCCTGCCCCTGAAGCTTTCTTT
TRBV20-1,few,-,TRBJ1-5,CSAREPDGQSYQPQHF,TGCAGTGCTAGGGAACCCGATGGGCAGAGTTATCAGCCCCAGCATTTT
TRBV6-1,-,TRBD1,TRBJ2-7,CAISAQDRPSYEQYF,TGTGCCATCAGCGCCCAGGACAGGCCCTCCTACGAGCAGTACTTC
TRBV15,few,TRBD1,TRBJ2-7,CATSRDEQGYEQYF,TGTGCCACCAGCAGAGATGAACAGGGGTACGAGCAGTACTTC
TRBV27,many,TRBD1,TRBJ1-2,CASSLSPRQGGGYTF,TGTGCCAGCAGTTTATCCCCTCGACAGGGAGGTGGCTACACCTTC
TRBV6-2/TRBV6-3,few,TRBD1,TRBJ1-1,CASSFVVGTGMNTEAFF,TGTGCCAGCAGTTTTGTTGTGGGGACAGGGATGAACACTGAAGCTTTCTTT
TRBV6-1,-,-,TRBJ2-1,CASSQRTPGSYEQFF,TGTGCCAGCAGTCAAAGGACCCCGGGCTCATATGAGCAGTTCTTC
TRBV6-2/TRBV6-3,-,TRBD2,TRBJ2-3,CASSDGLAGALDTQYF,TGTGCCAGCAGTGACGGACTAGCGGGAGCTTTGGATACGCAGTATTTT
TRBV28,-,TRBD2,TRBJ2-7,CASSRPGLAGFYEQYF,TGTGCCAGCAGCCGACCGGGACTAGCAGGGTTCTACGAGCAGTACTTC
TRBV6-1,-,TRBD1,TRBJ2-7,CASRGSGQGPYEQYF,TGTGCCAGCAGGGGAAGCGGACAGGGGCCCTACGAGCAGTACTTC
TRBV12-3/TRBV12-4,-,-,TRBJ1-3,CASSFVRGASGNTIYF,TGTGCCAGCAGTTTCGTAAGAGGGGCCTCTGGAAACACCATATATTTT
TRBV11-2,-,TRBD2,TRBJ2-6,CASSPAGVGANVLTF,TGTGCCAGCAGCCCAGCGGGAGTTGGGGCCAACGTCCTGACTTTC
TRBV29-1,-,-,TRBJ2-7,CDGNYEQYF,TGCGACGGGAACTACGAGCAGTACTTC
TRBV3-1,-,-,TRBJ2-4,CASAHTRDGLIAKNIQYF,TGTGCCAGCGCCCATACCCGGGACGGACTTATAGCCAAAAACATTCAGTACTTC
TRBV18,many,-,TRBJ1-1,CASSPGEGAFF,TGTGCCAGCTCACCAGGAGAGGGTGCTTTCTTT
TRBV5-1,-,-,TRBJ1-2,CASSATGNSGYTF,TGCGCCAGCAGCGCCACAGGGAACTCCGGCTACACCTTC
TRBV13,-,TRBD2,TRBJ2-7,CASSFTSGRYEQYF,TGTGCCAGCAGCTTCACTAGCGGGAGATACGAGCAGTACTTC
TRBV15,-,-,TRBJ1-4,CATLDTRGNEKLFF,TGTGCCACCCTAGACACGAGGGGTAATGAAAAACTGTTTTTT
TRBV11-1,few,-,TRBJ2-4,CASSSPIVAKNIQYF,TGTGCCAGCAGCTCCCCGATTGTAGCCAAAAACATTCAGTACTTC
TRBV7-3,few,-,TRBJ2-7,CASSLRPRDEQYF,TGTGCCAGCAGTTTAAGACCCCGGGACGAGCAGTACTTC
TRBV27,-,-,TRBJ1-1,CASSLWTGALNTEAFF,TGTGCCAGCAGTTTATGGACGGGGGCCTTGAACACTGAAGCTTTCTTT
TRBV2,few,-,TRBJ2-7,CASMWTYEQYF,TGTGCCAGCATGTGGACATACGAGCAGTACTTC
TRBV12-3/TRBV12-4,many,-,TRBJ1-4,CASSLNGQSGKLFF,TGTGCCAGCAGTTTAAATGGTCAGTCTGGAAAACTGTTTTTT
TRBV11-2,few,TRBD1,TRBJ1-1,CASSALTGGLGYTEAFF,TGTGCCAGCAGCGCGCTCACAGGGGGCCTGGGGTACACTGAAGCTTTCTTT
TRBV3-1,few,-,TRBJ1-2,CASSLKGLPYYGYTF,TGTGCCAGCAGCCTTAAGGGGCTTCCCTACTATGGCTACACCTTC
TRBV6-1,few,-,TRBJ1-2,CASSWTKGHYGYTF,TGTGCCAGCAGCTGGACAAAAGGACATTATGGCTACACCTTC
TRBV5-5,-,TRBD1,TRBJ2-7,CASSLELGTGGYEQYF,TGTGCCAGCAGCTTGGAGCTCGGGACAGGGGGCTACGAGCAGTACTTC
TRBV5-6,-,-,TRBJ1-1,CASSYPPFPGGTEAFF,TGTGCCAGCAGCTATCCCCCTTTCCCGGGGGGCACTGAAGCTTTCTTT
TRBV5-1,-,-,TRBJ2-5,CASSPGRGLETQYF,TGCGCCAGCAGCCCTGGCCGGGGGCTAGAGACCCAGTACTTC
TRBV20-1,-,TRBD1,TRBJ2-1,CSALTGTGLYNEQFF,TGCAGTGCTCTTACTGGGACAGGTTTATACAATGAGCAGTTCTTC
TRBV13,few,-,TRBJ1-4,CASSLQGSNEKLFF,TGTGCCAGCAGCTTACAGGGGTCAAATGAAAAACTGTTTTTT
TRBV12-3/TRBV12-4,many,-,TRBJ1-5,CASSPNRVDQPQHF,TGTGCCAGCAGCCCTAACAGGGTAGATCAGCCCCAGCATTTT
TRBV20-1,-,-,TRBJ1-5,CSARDRGQPQHF,TGCAGTGCTAGAGACAGGGGTCAGCCCCAGCATTTT
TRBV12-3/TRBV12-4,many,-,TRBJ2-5,CASSQERGGVLQETQYF,TGTGCCAGCAGTCAGGAGAGGGGTGGGGTATTACAAGAGACCCAGTACTTC
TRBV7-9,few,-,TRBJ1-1,CASSFPVGRDTEAFF,TGTGCCAGCAGCTTCCCCGTGGGGAGGGACACTGAAGCTTTCTTT
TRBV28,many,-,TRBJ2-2,CASSLGGGLTGELFF,TGTGCCAGCAGTTTAGGAGGGGGCTTGACCGGGGAGCTGTTTTTT
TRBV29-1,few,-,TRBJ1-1,CSVEDRDQSNTEAFF,TGCAGCGTTGAAGATCGGGACCAATCGAACACTGAAGCTTTCTTT
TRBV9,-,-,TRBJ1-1,CASSVGDGNTEAFF,TGTGCCAGCAGCGTAGGGGACGGAAACACTGAAGCTTTCTTT
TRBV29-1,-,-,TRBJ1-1,CSAFLGEWTEAFF,TGCAGCGCGTTTCTCGGTGAATGGACTGAAGCTTTCTTT
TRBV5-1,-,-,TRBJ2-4,CASSPAAGKNIQYF,TGCGCCAGCAGCCCCGCGGCGGGCAAAAACATTCAGTACTTC
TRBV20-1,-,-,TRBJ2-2,CSARDSGTNTGELFF,TGCAGTGCCAGGGACTCGGGAACGAACACCGGGGAGCTGTTTTTT
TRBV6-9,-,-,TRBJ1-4,CASSYGAGREKLFF,TGTGCCAGCAGTTACGGGGCAGGGCGGGAAAAACTGTTTTTT
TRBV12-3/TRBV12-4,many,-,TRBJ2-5,CASSLPGWETQYF,TGTGCCAGCAGTTTGCCAGGGTGGGAGACCCAGTACTTC
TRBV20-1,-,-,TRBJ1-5,CSARTGVQGAYSNQPQHF,TGCAGTGCTAGAACGGGTGTCCAGGGAGCTTATAGCAATCAGCCCCAGCATTTT